The next 23 T cell receptor beta chains were all read from a single sample in a study of T-cell memory formation after mild COVID-19. TCRdb passed the 5' RACE reads through MiXCR, listing each CDR3 protein once. The profile covers about 390,000 distinct CDR3 sequences, with approximately 16% appearing a single time and 20% to 25% taken by the ten largest. The sequencing input was PBMCs or a T cell subset sorted from them (not recorded which). The receptor set was obtained from a man between 18 and 29 years old who had mild COVID-19 (a few samples of this study predate the infection). Cell type and time point are not known.

A few counts support this clonotype. This chain joins TRBV28 and TRBJ1-1, with D possibly being TRBD1 (6 bases). The CDR3 is 16 amino acids. Germline CDR1 is MDHEN and CDR2 is SYDVKM. V lost 2 bases and J 1 base, leaving 14 bases between the germline ends. The CDR3 sequence: CASSLRQGMGNTEAFF. CDR3 coding DNA: TGTGCCAGCAGTTTACGCCAGGGGATGGGGAACACTGAAGCTTTCTTT.

The chain is built from TRBV4-1 and TRBJ2-1; TRBD1 agrees at 10 bases. CDR1 is MGHRA and CDR2 is YSYEKL in the germline V gene. The CDR3 runs 16 residues. After removal of 5 bases from V and 6 bases from J, the junction contained 10 bases not matched to a gene. The CDR3 DNA reads TGCGCCAGCAGCAATCGTCCGGGACAGGGGATCAATGAGCAGTTCTTC. Translated: CASSNRPGQGINEQFF.

The chain is built from TRBV19 and TRBJ2-2; 7 nucleotides line up with TRBD1. After removal of 4 bases from V and 7 bases from J, the junction contained 6 bases not matched to a gene. Germline lookup yields CDR1 LNHDA and CDR2 SQIVND (reference sequence). This CDR3 is 14 amino acids long. For the CDR3, the DNA is TGTGCCAGTAGTACGGGACAGATCTACGGGGAGCTGTTTTTT. This translates into CASSTGQIYGELFF.

This clonotype has more than one count but fewer than ten. The chain is built from TRBV5-6 and TRBJ2-7; D possibly corresponds to TRBD2 (6 bases). Germline lookup yields CDR1 SGHDT and CDR2 YYEEEE. The V end was cut by 4 bases, the J end by 4 bases, with 9 bases between. This CDR3 region has 12 residues. CDR3 coding DNA: TGTGCCAGCAGCAGCGGGCCGTACGAGCAGTACGTC. Residues: CASSSGPYEQYV.

This clonotype appeared a few times. The rearrangement uses TRBV12-3 or TRBV12-4 and TRBJ1-2; D uncertain. The length of the CDR3 is 11 residues. The germline V and J ends were trimmed by 7 bases and 0 bases, with 3 bases remaining between them. CDR3 loop: CASMANYGYTF. The CDR3 nucleotides read TGTGCCAGCATGGCTAACTATGGCTACACCTTC.

This clonotype was seen a few times. V gene TRBV7-3 combines with J gene TRBJ2-1; 14 nucleotides align to TRBD2. The CDR3 sequence is 18 residues long. Germline CDR1 and CDR2: SGHTA and FQGTGA. The trim removed 5 bases at V and 6 bases at J, leaving 12 bases unmatched. CDR3 sequence: CASSPPTGLAGGRNEQFF. The CDR3 coding sequence is TGTGCCAGCAGCCCACCCACAGGACTAGCGGGGGGCCGCAATGAGCAGTTCTTC.

A few counts support this clonotype. The chain links TRBV29-1 to TRBJ1-3; 10 nucleotides align to TRBD1. V lost 6 bases and J lost 4; bases outside the gene matches: 6. Germline-derived CDR1 and CDR2 are SQVTM and ANQGSEA. The length of the CDR3 is 14 residues. CDR3 sequence: CSVGQGFSGNTIYF. CDR3 DNA sequence: TGCAGCGTGGGACAGGGGTTCTCGGGAAACACCATATATTTT.

The chain has TRBV5-1 and TRBJ2-5, with D uncertain. Germline CDR1 SGHRS, CDR2 YFSETQ. The CDR3 has 13 residues. Trimming removed 4 bases at V and 1 base at J, with 8 bases between. CDR3 sequence: CASSIEPQETQYF. The CDR3 region has the DNA TGCGCCAGCAGCATCGAACCCCAAGAGACCCAGTACTTC.

This clonotype appeared a few times. The rearrangement links TRBV7-9 to TRBJ2-3, with 10 positions matching TRBD1. This CDR3 is 15 amino acids long. V trimming: 7 bases; J trimming: 6 bases; junction bases outside the gene matches: 10. Per germline, CDR1 SEHNR and CDR2 FQNEAQ (reference sequence). The CDR3 here is CASTPGTGEGDTQYF. DNA of the CDR3: TGTGCCAGCACCCCAGGGACAGGGGAAGGGGATACGCAGTATTTT.

The V gene is TRBV5-1, the J gene TRBJ1-1; 7 bases are shared with TRBD1. CDR1 is SGHRS, CDR2 YFSETQ, per germline. This CDR3 is 15 amino acids long. V dropped 4 bases and J dropped 7; count of bases not matched to a gene: 13. In DNA, the CDR3 is TGCGCCAGCAGCCAGGGGACAGCAGTTGGGGGTGAAGCTTTCTTT. It specifies CASSQGTAVGGEAFF.

The chain uses TRBV4-2 and TRBJ2-1; D could derive from TRBD1 or TRBD2 (5 bases each). This CDR3 has 16 residues. V lost 1 base, J lost 5 bases, and 15 bases lay in between. Germline V CDR1 and CDR2: LGHNA, YNFKEQ. The CDR3 coding sequence is TGTGCCAGCAGCCAAGCCCCACCGGGACCCCACAATGAGCAGTTCTTC. Protein product: CASSQAPPGPHNEQFF.

The rearrangement uses TRBV14 and TRBJ2-5; D not resolved. The length of the CDR3 is 12 residues. Deletions cut 4 bases from V and 5 bases from J, with 8 bases between. CDR1 and CDR2 from the germline V gene are SGHDN and FVKESK. Here the CDR3 reads CASSPSEETQYF. The CDR3 nucleotides are TGTGCCAGCAGCCCTTCGGAGGAGACCCAGTACTTC.

The table lists this clonotype with a few counts. The V call is TRBV9, the J call TRBJ2-7; the D gene is possibly TRBD1 (5 bases). This CDR3 comprises 14 residues. Germline CDR1 reads SGDLS; CDR2 reads YYNGEE. Trimming pared 3 bases from V and 1 base from J, leaving 11 bases between. CDR3 amino acids: CASSETTESYEQYF. Written as DNA, the CDR3 is TGTGCCAGCAGCGAAACGACAGAGTCCTACGAGCAGTACTTC.

CDR3 residues: CASSVGGTGYEQYF. CDR3 sequence (DNA): TGTGCCAGCAGCGTAGGGGGTACAGGGTACGAGCAGTACTTC. This chain connects TRBV9 to TRBJ2-7; D possibly corresponds to TRBD1 (6 bases). The V gene lost 0 bases and the J gene lost 4 bases, with 11 bases spanning the gap. Germline values: CDR1 SGDLS, CDR2 YYNGEE. The CDR3 totals 14 residues.

The chain employs TRBV9 and TRBJ1-2; 9 bases fit TRBD1. Germline CDR1 and CDR2: SGDLS and YYNGEE. The CDR3 length is 17 residues. The V segment lost 4 bases and the J segment 0 bases; nucleotides outside the gene matches: 10. This chain's CDR3 is CASSPVVQGATNYGYTF. DNA for the CDR3: TGTGCCAGCAGCCCCGTAGTACAGGGGGCAACTAACTATGGCTACACCTTC.

This clonotype was seen only a few times. V is TRBV20-1 and J is TRBJ1-1; D is uncertain. Trimming shortened V by 3 bases and J by 4 bases, and 9 bases separated the two germline ends. The CDR3 contains 12 residues. The germline V gene encodes CDR1 DFQATT and CDR2 SNEGSKA (reference sequence). The CDR3 DNA reads TGCAGTGCTAGGGAGGGTATCACTGAAGCTTTCTTT. It encodes CSAREGITEAFF.

The chain employs TRBV7-9 and TRBJ2-4; the D gene is possibly TRBD1 (5 bases). Germline CDR1 is SEHNR and CDR2 is FQNEAQ (reference sequence). This CDR3 comprises 15 residues. The V end lost 4 bases, the J end lost 2 bases, and 12 bases lay between the germline ends. The CDR3 loop reads CASSSVQATKNIQYF. CDR3 DNA sequence: TGTGCCAGCAGCTCCGTACAGGCTACCAAAAACATTCAGTACTTC.

V and J are TRBV7-6 and TRBJ2-5; a weak D match, TRBD1 (6 bases). This CDR3 region has 20 residues. V lost 1 base and J 3 bases, leaving 27 bases between the germline ends. Germline V gene data show CDR1 as SGHVS and CDR2 as FNYEAQ. CDR3 residues: CASSLVPGGGRRTVKETQYF. In nucleotides, the CDR3 is TGTGCCAGCAGCTTAGTTCCCGGAGGAGGTAGACGGACAGTAAAAGAGACCCAGTACTTC.

The V and J genes are TRBV3-1 and TRBJ2-7; TRBD2 matches at 11 bases. Trimming removed 4 bases from V and 2 bases from J; junction bases left unmatched: 4. The germline V gene has CDR1 LGHDT and CDR2 YNNKEL (reference sequence). This CDR3 contains 15 residues. CDR3 bases: TGTGCCAGCAGCCCCGGGACTAGCGGTACCTACGAGCAGTACGTC. Its translation is CASSPGTSGTYEQYV.

This clonotype appeared a few times. The V gene is TRBV24-1, the J gene TRBJ2-5; possibly TRBD1 for D (6 bases). This CDR3 has 14 amino acids. Trimming pared 9 bases from V and 5 bases from J, leaving 18 bases between. Germline CDR1 is KGHDR and CDR2 is SFDVKD. The CDR3 DNA sequence: TGTGCCACCTTGAGGATAGCGAGGGGGGAGACCCAGTACTTC. It yields the protein CATLRIARGETQYF.

The J gene is TRBJ2-3, the V gene TRBV6-2 or TRBV6-3; TRBD2 is a possible D gene (5 bases). V was shortened by 2 bases and J by 2 bases, with 14 bases between the two germline ends. From germline, CDR1 is MNHEY and CDR2 SVGEGT. This CDR3 is 16 amino acids long. The CDR3 nucleotides read TGTGCCAGCAGTTACGGATCGGGATATTCCACAGATACGCAGTATTTT. Protein sequence: CASSYGSGYSTDTQYF.

The chain joins TRBV7-9 to TRBJ2-1; 8 bases are a match to TRBD1. This CDR3 has 19 amino acids. Germline assignment: CDR1 SEHNR and CDR2 FQNEAQ (reference sequence). V was clipped by 1 base and J by 2 bases; unmatched bases: 13. The CDR3 bases are TGTGCCAGCAGCTTAGTCAGGACAGGGCCCCGAGGTACCTACAATGAGCAGTTCTTC. This codes for CASSLVRTGPRGTYNEQFF.

The chain combines TRBV12-3 or TRBV12-4 with TRBJ2-4; D is unclear. This CDR3 comprises 14 residues. Trimming stripped 5 bases from V and 8 bases from J, with 16 bases between. The CDR3 reads CASSPGPGQYIQYF. The CDR3 DNA reads as TGTGCCAGCAGTCCGGGTCCCGGTCAGTACATTCAGTACTTC.